Shown below are 19 T cell receptor beta chains from a single sample sequenced in a study of blood T cell repertoires in COVID-19. Produced via immunoSEQ multiplex PCR; TCRdb's table is partial and in-frame only. The sample yields some 14,000 clones, over 75% seen once. The material sequenced was peripheral blood. The receptor source for this set is a man aged 50-60 years with active COVID-19.

This chain connects TRBV5-1 to TRBJ2-1, with 13 bases lining up with TRBD2. Trimming cost V 4 bases and J 9 bases; bases outside gene matches: 10. Looked up from germline, CDR1 is SGHRS and CDR2 is YFSETQ. This CDR3 has 16 residues. The CDR3 DNA is TGCGCCAGCAGCATAAGGACTAGCGGGAGAGGGATTGAGCAGTTCTTC. It translates to CASSIRTSGRGIEQFF.

CDR3 sequence (DNA): TGTGCCAGCAGTTTGGTAGGGAGGGTTCAGCCCCAGCATTTT. Amino acids: CASSLVGRVQPQHF. V is TRBV28 and J is TRBJ1-5, with D uncertain. This CDR3 is built from 14 residues. Germline V gene lookup returns CDR1 MDHEN and CDR2 SYDVKM. V was shortened by 3 bases and J by 6 bases, with 12 bases between the two germline ends.

The chain has TRBV21-1 and TRBJ1-2. TRBV21-1 is marked as a pseudogene. The CDR3 is made up of 19 amino acids. In DNA form, the CDR3 reads TGTGCCAGCAGCCCCCCTCGGGGTTCGGAACAACTTTCTAACTATGGCTACACCTTC. The encoded protein is CASSPPRGSEQLSNYGYTF.

V and J are TRBV5-1 and TRBJ2-7, with TRBD2 matching 9 bases. Germline V CDR1 and CDR2: SGHRS, YFSETQ. With 4 bases clipped from V and 2 bases from J, the junction kept 7 bases outside the gene matches. The CDR3 is made up of 15 amino acids. CDR3 amino acids: CASSILAGRAYEQYF. The CDR3 region has the DNA TGCGCCAGCAGCATTCTAGCGGGAAGGGCCTACGAGCAGTACTTC.

The chain is built from TRBV9 and TRBJ2-3, with D perhaps matching TRBD2 (6 bases). CDR1 SGDLS and CDR2 YYNGEE come from the germline V gene. V lost 1 base and J lost 2, with 11 bases in between. The CDR3 length is 15 residues. DNA for the CDR3: TGTGCCAGCAGCGTATCTAGGGAGGTCACAGATACGCAGTATTTT. It codes for CASSVSREVTDTQYF.

This clone was recorded only once. V usage is TRBV3-1 (or the pseudogene TRBV3-2) and J usage is TRBJ2-7; D call uncertain. This CDR3 region has 16 residues. In germline, CDR1 is LGHDT, CDR2 YNNKEL (reference sequence). The V and J ends lost 0 bases and 4 bases respectively, with 16 bases between them. The CDR3 DNA is TGTGCCAGCAGCCAAGAGGAACCGCTTCGGGTGTACGAGCAGTACTTC. This gives the protein CASSQEEPLRVYEQYF.

The chain uses TRBV2 and TRBJ1-1; 8 nucleotides agree with TRBD1. Losses at the gene ends were 1 base for V and 3 bases for J; bases not matched to a gene: 13. The CDR3 has 18 residues. CDR1 and CDR2 (germline): SNHLY, FYNNEI. The CDR3 region is CASSEETGEWRGDTEAFF. The DNA for the CDR3 is TGTGCCAGCAGTGAAGAGACAGGGGAGTGGAGGGGAGACACTGAAGCTTTCTTT.

The chain combines TRBV4-2 with TRBJ2-1; D gene ambiguous. V was shortened by 4 bases and J by 12 bases, with 16 bases between the two germline ends. The CDR3 totals 13 residues. CDR1 and CDR2 from the germline V gene are LGHNA and YNFKEQ. As DNA, the CDR3 is TGTGCCAGCAGCCCCGACAATGAAGAGTCGCAGTTCTTC. It is translated as CASSPDNEESQFF.

The CDR3 here is CASSIKPQGLGGANVLTF. The CDR3 nucleotides are TGTGCCAGTAGCATAAAACCCCAGGGGTTAGGAGGGGCCAACGTCCTGACTTTC. The chain recombines TRBV19 with TRBJ2-6, with TRBD1 as a possible D gene (6 bases). Per germline, CDR1 LNHDA and CDR2 SQIVND (reference sequence). V shed 6 bases and J shed 4 bases, with 22 bases lying between them. The CDR3 is 18 amino acids.

J is TRBJ2-1 and V is TRBV29-1; 7 bases fit TRBD1. Germline-derived CDR1 and CDR2 are SQVTM and ANQGSEA. V was pared by 6 bases and J by 7 bases, with 9 bases of the junction left unmatched. CDR3 length: 13 amino acids. The CDR3 is CSVEGARVNEQFF. For the CDR3, the DNA is TGCAGCGTCGAGGGGGCGCGAGTGAATGAGCAGTTCTTC.

V gene TRBV7-2 combines with J gene TRBJ1-1; tentatively, D is TRBD1 (5 bases). From germline, CDR1 is SGHTA and CDR2 FQGNSA. V was clipped by 0 bases and J by 1 base, with 6 bases between them. The CDR3 length is 14 residues. The CDR3: CASSLAGANTEAFF. The CDR3 nucleotides read TGTGCCAGCAGCTTAGCAGGGGCGAACACTGAAGCTTTCTTT.

The chain joins TRBV4-1 to TRBJ2-5; perhaps TRBD1 as D (6 bases). The V gene lost 0 bases and the J gene lost 9 bases, with 26 bases spanning the gap. The CDR3 contains 18 residues. Germline CDR1 and CDR2: MGHRA and YSYEKL. The CDR3 nucleotides read TGCGCCAGCAGCCAAGATATCGAACTTAGGCTGGGACCAGGGGCCCAGTACTTC. This translates into CASSQDIELRLGPGAQYF.

This chain joins TRBV28 and TRBJ1-1; the match to TRBD1 covers 7 bases. This CDR3 is 18 amino acids long. J gave up 2 bases and V 5 bases, and 17 bases lay outside the gene matches. Germline CDR1 is MDHEN and CDR2 is SYDVKM. The CDR3: CASSPIRDRPLKNTEAFF. CDR3 DNA sequence: TGTGCCAGCAGTCCCATTCGGGACAGACCACTCAAAAACACTGAAGCTTTCTTT.

In DNA, the CDR3 is TGTGCCAGCAGCTTAGACGCGGGTCGCTCCTACAATGAGCAGTTCTTC. Protein sequence: CASSLDAGRSYNEQFF. J is TRBJ2-1 and V is TRBV7-2, with D maybe TRBD2 (5 bases). Germline CDR1 reads SGHTA; CDR2 reads FQGNSA. V was cut by 1 base and J by 0 bases, with 10 bases left in between. This CDR3 is built from 16 residues.

The chain recombines TRBV12-5 with TRBJ2-2; 9 bases are shared with TRBD1. J lost 8 bases, V lost 5 bases, and 12 bases had no gene match. CDR1 is LGHNT, CDR2 FRNRAP, per germline. This CDR3 contains 16 residues. The DNA of the CDR3 is TGTGCTAGTGGTACCGGAGGACAGGGGCGTTGGGGGGAGCTGTTTTTT. Encoded protein: CASGTGGQGRWGELFF.

V is TRBV2 and J is TRBJ1-4; maybe TRBD1 (5 bases). This CDR3 has 15 amino acids. Per the germline V gene, CDR1 is SNHLY and CDR2 is FYNNEI. Trimming took 2 bases from V and 5 from J, leaving 12 bases between them. In DNA, the CDR3 is TGTGCCAGCAGTGAATGGGGGGGGATGAATGAAAAACTGTTTTTT. This gives the protein CASSEWGGMNEKLFF.

The V gene is TRBV11-2, the J gene TRBJ1-2, with a possible D match to TRBD1 (5 bases). Looked up from germline, CDR1 is SGHAT and CDR2 is FQNNGV. The V gene lost 1 base and the J gene lost 8 bases, with 11 bases spanning the gap. This CDR3 has 13 residues. CDR3 DNA: TGTGCCAGCAGCTTAGCGGGAGGGACGGGCTACACCTTC. Translating gives CASSLAGGTGYTF. The full variable domain, with the rest looked up from reference TRBV11-2 and TRBJ1-2, is EAGVAQSPRYKIIEKRQSVAFWCNPISGHATLYWYQQILGQGPKLLIQFQNNGVVDDSQLPKDRFSAERLKGVDSTLKIQPAKLEDSAVYLCASSLAGGTGYTFGSGTRLTVV.

This clone showed up just a few times. The chain combines TRBV3-1 (or the pseudogene TRBV3-2) with TRBJ1-3; D uncertain. V was shortened by 1 base and J by 0 bases, with 7 bases between the two germline ends. Germline V gene lookup returns CDR1 LGHDT and CDR2 YNNKEL (reference sequence). The CDR3 loop spans 15 amino acids. The CDR3 loop is CASSQVRDSGNTIYF. The CDR3 nucleotides read TGTGCCAGCAGCCAAGTGAGGGACTCTGGAAACACCATATATTTT.

This clone was counted a single time. The chain joins TRBV28 to TRBJ1-1, with unresolved D. The CDR3 extends over 14 amino acids. The ends were cut back, 7 bases at V and 1 base at J, with 13 bases in the middle. Germline V CDR1 and CDR2: MDHEN, SYDVKM. The CDR3 region is CASIRGRENTEAFF. CDR3 sequence (DNA): TGTGCCAGCATCCGAGGACGGGAGAACACTGAAGCTTTCTTT.